This T cell receptor beta chain was identified in a study of T cells in Graves' hyperthyroidism and ophthalmopathy. Study-level findings and limits: Clonotypes that were expanded in thyroid above 0.001 mostly appeared in blood too.

At least ten counts were recorded for this clonotype. Its antigen is unknown. This CDR3 has 17 amino acids. Losses at the gene ends were 6 bases for V and 0 bases for J; bases not matched to a gene: 10. TCR beta CDR3 region amplification was performed from RNA transcripts. Carried out on the TCR CDR3, a first-round RT-PCR used the HTBI primer set. MiXCR was run by TCRdb on the multiplex PCR reads, yielding one entry per CDR3 protein. The data show 350,000 or so distinct CDR3 sequences, about 18% seen once. Patients aged 18 to 65 with hyperthyroidism were newly diagnosed, with duration under 2 months. Sequencing was carried out using blood. The chain is built from TRBV12-3 or TRBV12-4 and TRBJ2-1; 8 bases fit TRBD1. This sequence was found in a woman aged 25-40 years with Graves' hyperthyroidism that later progressed to Graves' ophthalmopathy. CDR3 coding DNA: TGTGCCAGCAGGGGGCCTACAGGGGGGAGCTCCTACAATGAGCAGTTCTTC. This translates into CASRGPTGGSSYNEQFF.